Given below is one T cell receptor (beta chain) in context. Its specificity is not known. Likely unrecorded immune exposures existed in these nominally healthy donors. 60 Vbeta and 13 Jbeta primers were used in PCR. Method: immunoSEQ multiplex PCR; TCRdb's copy keeps in-frame clones and lacks some. The sample holds more than 95,000 clones; roughly 80% are singletons and the top ten take under 5%. This entry is derived from a study of cytomegalovirus exposure and HLA in healthy donors. Study conclusions and caveats: In a later analysis, the majority of CMV-associated beta chains seemingly showed HLA restriction. Associated with HLA alleles at 0.05 false discovery rate in a later analysis were over 15,000 TCR beta sequences. Roughly uniform sequencing depth across donors was assumed, possibly incorrectly.

The receptor's source is a man aged 18 to 30 in good health and CMV-seropositive. Source material: PBMCs.

CDR3 sequence: CASSARGYTEAFF. CDR3 in DNA: TGTGCCAGCAGCGCCAGGGGATACACTGAAGCTTTCTTT. The chain uses TRBV9 and TRBJ1-1; the D gene is possibly TRBD1 (6 bases). V was cut by 3 bases and J by 3 bases, with 9 bases left in between. The CDR3 has 13 residues. Germline V CDR1 and CDR2: SGDLS, YYNGEE. The variable domain in full, completed from reference TRBV9 and TRBJ1-1, reads DSGVTQTPKHLITATGQRVTLRCSPRSGDLSVYWYQQSLDQGLQFLIQYYNGEERAKGNILERFSAQQFPDLHSELNLSSLELGDSALYFCASSARGYTEAFFGQGTRLTVV.